Included here is one TCR beta chain sequence, with context. Produced via immunoSEQ multiplex PCR; TCRdb's table is partial and in-frame only. This sample has roughly 66,000 clones, with 91% found just once. This entry belongs to a study of blood T cell repertoires in COVID-19. Looking at the study overall: There were acute and convalescent COVID-19 samples, and they came from the United States, Italy and Spain. Sources were T cells, B-cell-depleted T cells, or PBMCs; the material itself was cDNA or gDNA.

V was cut by 3 bases and J by 2 bases, with 10 bases left in between. In germline, CDR1 is SGHTA, CDR2 FQGTGA. The CDR3 has 14 residues. The clonotype was recovered from a human donor in a cohort sampled during active COVID-19. Sequenced input: peripheral blood. The chain combines TRBV7-3 with TRBJ1-1; D unresolved. Written as DNA, the CDR3 is TGTGCCAGCAGCTTGACGGGGTTTAACACTGAAGCTTTCTTT. Translation: CASSLTGFNTEAFF.